The clone carrying this T cell receptor (beta chain) was seen many times. The antigen remains unidentified. This CDR3 spans 14 amino acids. V lost 4 bases to trimming and J lost 5 bases, with 11 bases between them. Germline CDR1 reads MRHNA; CDR2 reads SNTAGT. The sample comes from a study of T-cell reconstitution after alpha-beta-depleted transplantation in children. Points from the study as a whole: About two months after transplant, alpha-beta T cells reportedly came from several hundred expanded graft clones. A year post-transplant, T-cell counts and diversity derived mostly from newly produced T cells. Some patients' high day-60 TCRbeta diversity was traced to surviving recipient T cells and thymic progenitors.

This sample's TCRbeta library carried unique molecular identifier barcodes. TCRdb itself ran the PCR reads through MiXCR, one entry per CDR3 protein. The sample yields approximately 300,000 distinct CDR3 sequences, more than 9% seen once. This sequence was found in a male patient aged 2-9 years who had a stem cell transplant for chronic granulomatous disease, so the T cells may come from the graft donor. The chain uses TRBV6-4 and TRBJ2-2; D gene unclear. The sequences come from peripheral blood, collected 180 days after TCRalphabeta/CD19-depleted stem cell transplant. In DNA form, the CDR3 reads TGTGCCAGCAGTGCGGGCATCCTAACCGGGGAGCTGTTTTTT. Its translation is CASSAGILTGELFF.